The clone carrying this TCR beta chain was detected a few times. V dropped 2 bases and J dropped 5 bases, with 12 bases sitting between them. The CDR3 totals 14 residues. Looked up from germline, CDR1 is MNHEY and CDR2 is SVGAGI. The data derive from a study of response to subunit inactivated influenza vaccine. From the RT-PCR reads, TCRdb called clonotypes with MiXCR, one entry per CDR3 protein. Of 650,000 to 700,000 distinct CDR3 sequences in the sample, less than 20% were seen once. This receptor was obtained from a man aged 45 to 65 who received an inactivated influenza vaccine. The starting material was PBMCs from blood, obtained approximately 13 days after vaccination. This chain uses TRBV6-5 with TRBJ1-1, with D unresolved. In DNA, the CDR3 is TGTGCCAGCAGTTACAATCGGGGAGGGACTGAAGCTTTCTTT. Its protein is CASSYNRGGTEAFF.